One T cell receptor beta chain is described in this entry. The multiple sclerosis controls were treatment-naive patients affected by stable or active relapsing-remitting disease. Negative isolation was applied to CD8+ and CD4+ T cells, and FACS enrichment was applied to TEMRA cells. The CDR3 is 14 residues long. V was cut by 0 bases and J by 2 bases, with 7 bases left in between. The germline V gene encodes CDR1 SGHAT and CDR2 FQDESV (reference sequence). RNA amounts of roughly 0.45 to 1 ug underwent reverse transcription with random hexamers. Across 54 Vbeta and 13 Jbeta, TCR beta CDR3 was amplified with immunoSEQ multiplex PCR. TCRdb re-called the immunoSEQ multiplex PCR reads with MiXCR, one entry per CDR3 protein. The data contain 150,000 to 200,000 distinct CDR3 sequences, approximately 95% of them singletons. These data originate in a study of CD8 T cells in Susac syndrome.

This sequence originates from a human donor with multiple sclerosis. This sequence joins TRBV11-1 and TRBJ1-2; possibly TRBD1 for D (5 bases). The sample was CD4+ T cells from PBMCs. Here the CDR3 reads CASSLAAGNYGYTF. CDR3 nucleotide sequence: TGTGCCAGCAGCTTAGCGGCAGGGAACTATGGCTACACCTTC.